This TCR beta chain derives from a study of radiotherapy plus CTLA-4 blockade in lung cancer. Per the germline V gene, CDR1 is MRHNA and CDR2 is SNTAGT. CDR3 size: 14 residues. Profiled with immunoSEQ multiplex PCR; TCRdb holds only in-frame clones, not every one. The sample lists 81,000 or so clones, approximately 80% occurring once. This clone appeared a few times. This receptor was obtained from a human donor with non-small cell lung cancer who had stable disease on radiotherapy plus ipilimumab. Specimen: peripheral blood, collected from a patient treated with radiotherapy plus ipilimumab. The V call is TRBV6-4, the J call TRBJ1-1; perhaps TRBD1 as D (5 bases). The CDR3 region is CASRGDGAHTEAFF. CDR3 coding DNA: TGTGCGAGCCGGGGGGACGGAGCTCACACTGAAGCTTTCTTT.